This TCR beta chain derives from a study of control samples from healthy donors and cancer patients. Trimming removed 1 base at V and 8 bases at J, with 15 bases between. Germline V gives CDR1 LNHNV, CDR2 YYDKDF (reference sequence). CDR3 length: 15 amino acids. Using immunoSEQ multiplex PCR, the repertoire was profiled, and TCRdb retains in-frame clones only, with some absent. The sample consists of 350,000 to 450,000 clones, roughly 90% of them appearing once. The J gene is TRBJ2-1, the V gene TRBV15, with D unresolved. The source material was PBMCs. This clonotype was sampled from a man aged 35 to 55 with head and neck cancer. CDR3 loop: CATSRGRARVDEQFF. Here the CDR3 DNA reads TGTGCCACCAGCAGAGGAAGGGCTAGGGTCGATGAGCAGTTCTTC.